This T cell receptor (beta chain) was recovered during a study of OX40 agonist ivuxolimab in advanced cancers. This table comes from immunoSEQ multiplex PCR, and its TCRdb copy is limited to in-frame clones, with some not included. The repertoire holds 60,000 to 85,000 clones, with about 92% as singletons. There are 15 residues in the CDR3. The V and J ends lost 0 bases and 6 bases, in that order; junction bases with no gene match: 8. Germline V gene lookup returns CDR1 GTSNPN and CDR2 SVGIG (reference sequence). Sequenced here: CD4+ or CD8+ T cells sorted from blood, sampled in a trial of the OX40 agonist ivuxolimab. The sequence derives from an adult with an advanced solid tumor such as melanoma, head and neck, liver or kidney cancer. V usage is TRBV30 and J usage is TRBJ1-2, with 9 bases aligning to TRBD1. Here the CDR3 reads CAWSVQEGQGNGYTF. The CDR3 nucleotides read TGTGCCTGGAGTGTACAGGAAGGACAGGGGAATGGCTACACCTTC.